A few counts support the clone carrying this T cell receptor beta chain. The antigen is undetermined. An end of the junction does not agree with germline; a read error may underlie this. Treatment in this sample: approximately 9-day PBMC culture with coronavirus spike peptide pools or control peptides (ViraFEST assay). After expanding antigen-specific T cells with peptide pools, ViraFEST sequenced their TCRs. The sample originates from a study of vaccination and CD4 T cells after COVID-19. For the study at large: Convalescent individuals numbered four females and six males, two being Hispanic. The authors used overlapping spike peptides from SARS-CoV-2, HCoV-NL63, HCoV-OC43 and HCoV-229E to stimulate cells.

Sequencing of DNA taken from cultured CD4+ T cells relied on the Oncomine TCR Beta short-read assay. From cultured CD4+ T cells, genomic DNA was extracted. TCRdb passed the PCR reads through MiXCR, listing each CDR3 protein once. The sample comprises some 13,000 distinct CDR3 sequences, 62% of which are singletons, and about an eighth rests with the top ten. The CDR3 is 17 amino acids. Germline V gives CDR1 DFQATT, CDR2 SNEGSKA (reference sequence). Specimen: CD4+ T cells from blood, cultured in vitro. The rearrangement links TRBV20-1 to TRBJ1-6, with TRBD1 matching 9 bases. The origin of this receptor is a human donor who had recovered from COVID-19. The CDR3 here is CSARNRGPYSYNSPLHF. CDR3 DNA sequence: TGCAGTGCTAGAAACAGGGGGCCCTACTCCTATAATTCGCCCCTCCACTTT.